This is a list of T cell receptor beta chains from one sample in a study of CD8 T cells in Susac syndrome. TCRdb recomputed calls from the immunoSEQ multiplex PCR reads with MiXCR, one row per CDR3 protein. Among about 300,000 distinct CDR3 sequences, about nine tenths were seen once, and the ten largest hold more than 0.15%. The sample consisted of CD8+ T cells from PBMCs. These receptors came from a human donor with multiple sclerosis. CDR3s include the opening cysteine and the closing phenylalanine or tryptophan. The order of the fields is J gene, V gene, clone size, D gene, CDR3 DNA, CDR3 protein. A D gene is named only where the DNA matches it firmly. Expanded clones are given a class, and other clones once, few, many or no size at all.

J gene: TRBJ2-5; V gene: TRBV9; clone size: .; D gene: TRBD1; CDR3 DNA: TGTGCCAGCAGCGAGACAGGGACGGTAGAGACCCAGTACTTC; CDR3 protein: CASSETGTVETQYF
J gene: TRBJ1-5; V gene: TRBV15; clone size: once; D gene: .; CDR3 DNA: TGTGCCACCAGCACCGGGAGCAATCAGCCCCAGCATTTT; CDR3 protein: CATSTGSNQPQHF
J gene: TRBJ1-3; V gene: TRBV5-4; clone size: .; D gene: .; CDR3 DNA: TGTGCCAGCAGCTTGGTGGGTGCTGGAAACACCATATATTTT; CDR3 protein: CASSLVGAGNTIYF
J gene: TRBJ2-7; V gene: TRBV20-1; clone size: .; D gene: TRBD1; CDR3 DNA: TGCAGTGCTAGAGAAGGACAGGGGTTCCACGAGCAGTACTTC; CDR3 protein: CSAREGQGFHEQYF
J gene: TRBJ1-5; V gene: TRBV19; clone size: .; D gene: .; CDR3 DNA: TGTGCCAGTAGTATAGGATATTATAGCAATCAGCCCCAGCATTTT; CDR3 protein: CASSIGYYSNQPQHF
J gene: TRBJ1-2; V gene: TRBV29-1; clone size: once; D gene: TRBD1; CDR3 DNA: TGCAGCGTCGGGACAGCCCCTTATGGCTACACCTTC; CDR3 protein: CSVGTAPYGYTF
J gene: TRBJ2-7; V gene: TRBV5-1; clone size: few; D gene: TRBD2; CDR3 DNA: TGCGCCAGCAGCTGGGGGGGAGTCTCCTACGAGCAGTACTTC; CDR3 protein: CASSWGGVSYEQYF
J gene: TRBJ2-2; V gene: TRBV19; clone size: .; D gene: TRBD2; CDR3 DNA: TGTGCCAGTAGTATCCTCGGGACTAGCGGGGGGATGAACACCGGGGAGCTGTTTTTT; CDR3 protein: CASSILGTSGGMNTGELFF
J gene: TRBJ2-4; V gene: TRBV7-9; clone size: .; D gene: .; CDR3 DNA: TGTGCCAGCAGCTTAGCGGCGCCAGGGACGGACATTCAGTACTTC; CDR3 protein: CASSLAAPGTDIQYF
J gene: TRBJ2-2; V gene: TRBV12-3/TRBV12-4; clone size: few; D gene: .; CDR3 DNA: TGTGCCAGCAGTCCACCTGGGGAGCTGTTTTTT; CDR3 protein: CASSPPGELFF
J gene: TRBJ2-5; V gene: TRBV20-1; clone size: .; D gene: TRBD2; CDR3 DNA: TGCAGTGCTAGTACGCTAGCGGGAGGCCCTCACCAAGAGACCCAGTACTTC; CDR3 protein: CSASTLAGGPHQETQYF
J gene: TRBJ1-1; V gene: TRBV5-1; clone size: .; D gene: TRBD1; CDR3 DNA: TGCGCCAGCAGCTCCGGACAGGGCAGAAAAGCTTTCTTT; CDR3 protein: CASSSGQGRKAFF
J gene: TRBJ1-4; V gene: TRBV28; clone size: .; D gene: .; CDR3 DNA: TGTGCCAGCAGTCCAAACGAGGGCATAAGGAAACTGTTTTTT; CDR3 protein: CASSPNEGIRKLFF
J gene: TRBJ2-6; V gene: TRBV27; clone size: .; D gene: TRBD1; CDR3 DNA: TGTGCCAGCAGTTCCGGGACAGGTCCCTCTGGGGCCAACGTCCTGACTTTC; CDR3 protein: CASSSGTGPSGANVLTF
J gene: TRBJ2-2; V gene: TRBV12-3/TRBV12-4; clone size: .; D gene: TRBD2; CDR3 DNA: TGTGCCAGCAGGTCCATAGCGGGGACGAACACCGGGGAGCTGTTTTTT; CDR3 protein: CASRSIAGTNTGELFF
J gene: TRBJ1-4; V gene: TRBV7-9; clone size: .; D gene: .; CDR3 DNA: TGTGCCAGCAGCTCCAAAGCGGGGGGAACTAATGAAAAACTGTTTTTT; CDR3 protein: CASSSKAGGTNEKLFF
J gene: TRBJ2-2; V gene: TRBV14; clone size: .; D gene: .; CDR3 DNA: TGTGCCAGCAGCCGTTTTGACTCGGGGATATCCCTCCCGAACACCGGGGAGCTGTTTTTT; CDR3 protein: CASSRFDSGISLPNTGELFF
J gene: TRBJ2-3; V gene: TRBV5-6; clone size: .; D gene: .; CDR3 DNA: TGTGCCAGCAGCCTCAGCCCCACTAGTTCAGATACGCAGTATTTT; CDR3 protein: CASSLSPTSSDTQYF
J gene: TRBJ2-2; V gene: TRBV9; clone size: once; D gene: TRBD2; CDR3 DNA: TGTGCCAGCAGCCCGGGGGGGGGCCCGAACACCGGGGAGCTGTTTTTT; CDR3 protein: CASSPGGGPNTGELFF
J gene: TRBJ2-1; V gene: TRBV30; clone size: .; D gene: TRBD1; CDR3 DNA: TGTGCCTGGAGCCTACCCGGGACAGACTACAATGAGCAGTTCTTC; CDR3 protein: CAWSLPGTDYNEQFF
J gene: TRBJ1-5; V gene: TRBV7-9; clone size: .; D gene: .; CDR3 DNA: TGTGCCAGCAGCTTAGGGGTGCGGGGTTCCGCGTCCCCCAATCAGCCCCAGCATTTT; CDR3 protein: CASSLGVRGSASPNQPQHF
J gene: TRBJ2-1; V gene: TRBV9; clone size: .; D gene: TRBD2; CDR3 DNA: TGTGCCAGCAGGGCCGGGACTAGCGGAAACAATGAGCAGTTCTTC; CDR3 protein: CASRAGTSGNNEQFF
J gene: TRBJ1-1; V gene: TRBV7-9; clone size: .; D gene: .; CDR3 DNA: TGTGCCAGCAGCTTCGGGGAATTGGGTGAAGCTTTCTTT; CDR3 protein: CASSFGELGEAFF
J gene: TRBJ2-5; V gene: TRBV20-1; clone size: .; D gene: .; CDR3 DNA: TGCGGCCACAGGGTCGGCGAGACCCAGTACTTC; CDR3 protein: CGHRVGETQYF
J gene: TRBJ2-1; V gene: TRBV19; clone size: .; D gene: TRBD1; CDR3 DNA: TGTGCCAGTAGTATTGCGACAGGGGGCCTTCCCAATGAGCAGTTCTTC; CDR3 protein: CASSIATGGLPNEQFF
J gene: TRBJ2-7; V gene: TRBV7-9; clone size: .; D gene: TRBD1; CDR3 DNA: TGTGCCAGCAGCTCCCGGGACAGAAGGGACGAGCAGTACTTC; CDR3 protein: CASSSRDRRDEQYF
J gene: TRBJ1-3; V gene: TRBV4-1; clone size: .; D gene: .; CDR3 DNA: TGCGCCAGCAGCCAAGAGGGGCAGGGGAGCCGAAACACCATATATTTT; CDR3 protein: CASSQEGQGSRNTIYF
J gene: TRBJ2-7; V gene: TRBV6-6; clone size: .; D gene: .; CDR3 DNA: TGTGCCCTAAACGAGCAGTACTTC; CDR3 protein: CALNEQYF
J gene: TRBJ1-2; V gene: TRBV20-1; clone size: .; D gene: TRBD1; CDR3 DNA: TGCAGTGCTAGAATAGCATCCACAGGGGAGTATGGCTACACCTTC; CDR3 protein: CSARIASTGEYGYTF
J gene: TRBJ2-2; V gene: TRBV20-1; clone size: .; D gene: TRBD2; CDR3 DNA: TGCAGTGCTAGAGGGTTGACTAGCGGAGTCGACAGGGAGCTGTTTTTT; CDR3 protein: CSARGLTSGVDRELFF
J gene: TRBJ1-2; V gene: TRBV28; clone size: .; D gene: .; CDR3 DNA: TGTGCCAGCAGTCCTAGTTTATCGACGGCTGAGAAAAGGGAGGGCTACACCTTC; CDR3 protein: CASSPSLSTAEKREGYTF
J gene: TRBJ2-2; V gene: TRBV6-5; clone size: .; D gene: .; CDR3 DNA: TGTGCCAGCAGTTACTCGGACGGGGCGCGGGGCACCGGGGAGCTGTTTTTT; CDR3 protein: CASSYSDGARGTGELFF
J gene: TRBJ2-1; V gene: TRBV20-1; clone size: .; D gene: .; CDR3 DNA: TGCAGTGCTAGCTTCCGGGAGCACAATGAGCAGTTCTTC; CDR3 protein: CSASFREHNEQFF
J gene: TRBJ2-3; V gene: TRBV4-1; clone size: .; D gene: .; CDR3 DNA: TGCGCCAGCAGCCACCCCGCAGATACGCAGTATTTT; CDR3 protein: CASSHPADTQYF
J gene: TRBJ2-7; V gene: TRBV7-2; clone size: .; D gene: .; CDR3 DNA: TGTGCCAGCAGCTCGCCCTTACAGCACGAGCAGTACTTC; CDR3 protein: CASSSPLQHEQYF
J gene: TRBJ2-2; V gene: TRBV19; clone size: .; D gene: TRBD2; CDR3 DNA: TGTGCCACAAGACTAGCGACCGGGGAGCTGTTTTTT; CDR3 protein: CATRLATGELFF
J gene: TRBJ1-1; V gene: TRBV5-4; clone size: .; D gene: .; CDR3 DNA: TGTGCCAGCAGCCCTTCTCCCCTCGGGGACACTGAAGCTTTCTTT; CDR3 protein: CASSPSPLGDTEAFF
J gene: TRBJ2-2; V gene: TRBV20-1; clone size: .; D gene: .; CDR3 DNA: TGCAGTGCTTCTCGCCTCCTGGGCGGGGAGCTGTTTTTT; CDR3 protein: CSASRLLGGELFF
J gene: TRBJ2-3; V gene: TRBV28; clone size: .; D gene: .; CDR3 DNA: TGTGCCAGCAGTTTGGTAGCGGAGGGGCAGTATTTT; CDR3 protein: CASSLVAEGQYF
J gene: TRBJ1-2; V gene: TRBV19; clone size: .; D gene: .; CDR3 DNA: TGTGCCAGTAGTATTAACAGAGGCCCGCCGGGGACCTTC; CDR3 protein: CASSINRGPPGTF
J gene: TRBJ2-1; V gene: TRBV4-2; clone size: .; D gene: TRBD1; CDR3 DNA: TGTGCCAGCAGCCAAACCGGACAGGGGCCCTACAATGAGCAGTTCTTC; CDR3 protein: CASSQTGQGPYNEQFF
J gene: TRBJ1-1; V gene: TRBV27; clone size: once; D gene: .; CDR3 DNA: TGTGCCAGCAGTCCCATCGAAGGGGTTGGGACTGAAGTTTTCTTT; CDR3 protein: CASSPIEGVGTEVFF
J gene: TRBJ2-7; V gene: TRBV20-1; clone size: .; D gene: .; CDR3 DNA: TGCAGTGCTAGGGAGGGGGCAAACTACGAGCAGTACTTC; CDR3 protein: CSAREGANYEQYF
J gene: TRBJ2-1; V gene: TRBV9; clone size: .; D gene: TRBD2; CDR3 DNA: TGTGCCAGCAGCACCCTTTCCGGGGGGGATTACAATGAGCAGTTCTTC; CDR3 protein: CASSTLSGGDYNEQFF
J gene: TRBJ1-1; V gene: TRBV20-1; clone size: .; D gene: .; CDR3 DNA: TGCAGTGCTAGAGTACTCGAGAACACTGAAGCTTTCTTT; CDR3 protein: CSARVLENTEAFF
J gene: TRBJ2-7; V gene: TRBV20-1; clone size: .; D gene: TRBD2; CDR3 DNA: TGCAGTGCTTCCGGACTAGCGGGAAGGTTCCGGCGCTACGAGCAGTACTTC; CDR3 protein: CSASGLAGRFRRYEQYF
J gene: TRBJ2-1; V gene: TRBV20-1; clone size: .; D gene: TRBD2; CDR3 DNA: TGCAGTGCCCCCCGGCGGACTAGCGGGGCTGCTGAGCAGTTCTTC; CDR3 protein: CSAPRRTSGAAEQFF
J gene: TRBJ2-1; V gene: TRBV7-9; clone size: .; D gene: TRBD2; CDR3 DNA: TGTGCCAGCAGCCCAAGGGGACTAGCGGGAAGGGCGGCTCGCGATGAGCAGTTCTTC; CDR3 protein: CASSPRGLAGRAARDEQFF
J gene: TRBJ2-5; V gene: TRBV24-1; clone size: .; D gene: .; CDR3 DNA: TGTGCCACCAGTGACCCGGACGGGGAAGAGACCCAGTACTTC; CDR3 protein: CATSDPDGEETQYF
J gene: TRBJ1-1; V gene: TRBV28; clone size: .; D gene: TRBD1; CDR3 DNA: TGTGCCAGCAGTGCCCTCATGGGACAGGCGAACACTGAAGCTTTCTTT; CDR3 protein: CASSALMGQANTEAFF
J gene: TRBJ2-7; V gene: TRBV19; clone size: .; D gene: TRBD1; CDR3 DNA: TGTGCCAGTAATCCAGGGGGCTCCTACGAGCAGTACTTC; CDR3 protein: CASNPGGSYEQYF
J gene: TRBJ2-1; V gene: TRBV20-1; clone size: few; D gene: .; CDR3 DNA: TGCAGTGCTAGGGGAGGTGAGCAGTTCTTC; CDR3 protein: CSARGGEQFF
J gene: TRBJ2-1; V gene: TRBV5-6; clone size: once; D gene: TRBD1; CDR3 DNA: TGTGCCAGCAGCTTGGGGGGACAGGGATCCTACAATGAGCAGTTCTTC; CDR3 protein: CASSLGGQGSYNEQFF
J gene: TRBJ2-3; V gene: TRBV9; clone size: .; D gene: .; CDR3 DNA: TGTGCCAGCAGCGTAGGGTGGGGCATTAGCACAGATACGCAGTATTTT; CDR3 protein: CASSVGWGISTDTQYF
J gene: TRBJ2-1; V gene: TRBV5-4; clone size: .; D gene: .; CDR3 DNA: TGTGCCAGCAGCTTGGCGAGTTCGGAGAACAATGAGCAGTTCTTC; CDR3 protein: CASSLASSENNEQFF